These 29 T cell receptor beta chains were sequenced from one sample in a study of shared clonotypes between healthy human individuals. Naivety among CD8 cells was defined by CD45RO negativity and positive CCR7 selection, thereby excluding terminally differentiated effector memory CD45RA+ cells. Using immunoSEQ multiplex PCR, the repertoire was profiled, and TCRdb retains in-frame clones only, with some absent. The sample holds about 2 million clones, roughly 94% seen once. Sequenced sample: naive CD8+ T cells sorted from blood. These TCRs come from a man aged 18 to 29 in good health.

The V call is TRBV5-6, the J call TRBJ2-1, with D tentatively TRBD1 (6 bases). This CDR3 spans 13 amino acids. Germline assignment: CDR1 SGHDT and CDR2 YYEEEE. Trimming took 5 bases from V and 7 from J, leaving 13 bases between them. The CDR3: CASRPGTLNEQFF. As DNA, the CDR3 is TGTGCCAGCAGGCCCGGGACATTGAATGAGCAGTTCTTC.

A single count supports this clone. The rearrangement uses TRBV5-5 and TRBJ2-3; 12 bases match TRBD2. The germline V gene has CDR1 SGHKS and CDR2 YYEKEE (reference sequence). The junction had 2 bases not matched to a gene; V was cut back by 0 bases and J by 3 bases. The CDR3 has 16 amino acids. CDR3 region: CASSLGLAGATDTQYF. The CDR3 region has the DNA TGTGCCAGCAGCTTGGGACTAGCGGGGGCAACAGATACGCAGTATTTT.

The genes are TRBV5-1 and TRBJ1-1; 9 positions agree with TRBD1. Losses at the gene ends were 5 bases for V and 3 bases for J; bases not matched to a gene: 17. The CDR3 spans 18 residues. Germline values: CDR1 SGHRS, CDR2 YFSETQ. The CDR3 nucleotides read TGCGCCAGCAGGAAAAGGACAGGGGATTATAGTGTGGACACTGAAGCTTTCTTT. Translating it yields CASRKRTGDYSVDTEAFF.

The chain uses TRBV7-2 and TRBJ2-5; 9 bases map to TRBD1. V dropped 0 bases and J dropped 5; count of bases not matched to a gene: 7. This CDR3 is 16 amino acids long. Germline V gene data show CDR1 as SGHTA and CDR2 as FQGNSA. CDR3 protein: CASSLAVLGQGETQYF. CDR3 bases: TGTGCCAGCAGCTTAGCTGTTCTAGGACAGGGGGAGACCCAGTACTTC. The full variable domain, completed using reference TRBV7-2 and TRBJ2-5, is GAGVSQSPSNKVTEKGKDVELRCDPISGHTALYWYRQSLGQGLEFLIYFQGNSAPDKSGLPSDRFSAERTGGSVSTLTIQRTQQEDSAVYLCASSLAVLGQGETQYFGPGTRLLVL.

The chain uses TRBV7-9 and TRBJ1-4; D gene uncertain. The CDR3 runs 14 residues. Trimming removed 5 bases at V and 7 bases at J, with 14 bases between. Germline-derived CDR1 and CDR2 are SEHNR and FQNEAQ (reference sequence). This chain's CDR3 is CASSPPEPGEKLFF. The CDR3 nucleotides read TGTGCCAGCAGCCCCCCCGAGCCCGGTGAAAAACTGTTTTTT.

V usage is TRBV2 and J usage is TRBJ2-1; 10 bases are shared with TRBD1. Germline CDR1 and CDR2: SNHLY and FYNNEI. The CDR3 is made up of 14 amino acids. V trimming: 6 bases; J trimming: 14 bases; junction bases outside the gene matches: 13. Here the CDR3 reads CASRTGTGVPKEFF. The CDR3 region has the DNA TGTGCCAGCAGAACCGGGACAGGGGTCCCCAAAGAGTTCTTC.

The rearrangement links TRBV7-9 to TRBJ1-1; D call uncertain. V shed 5 bases and J shed 0 bases, with 16 bases lying between them. CDR3 length: 16 amino acids. Germline V gene sequence: CDR1 SEHNR, CDR2 FQNEAQ (reference sequence). The CDR3 is CASSPPEALLNTEAFF. The CDR3, as DNA: TGTGCCAGCAGCCCGCCGGAGGCCCTACTGAACACTGAAGCTTTCTTT.

This clone occurred once. The chain links TRBV7-6 to TRBJ2-2, with 8 bases aligning to TRBD1. Unmatched junction bases numbered 7, after V lost 2 bases and J lost 2 bases. From germline, CDR1 is SGHVS and CDR2 FNYEAQ. This CDR3 has 17 amino acids. CDR3 in DNA: TGTGCCAGCAGCTTATTTGGGCAGGGGGCTAACACCGGGGAGCTGTTTTTT. It encodes CASSLFGQGANTGELFF.

The chain joins TRBV27 to TRBJ1-4; D gene uncertain. CDR3 length: 15 residues. Germline-derived CDR1 and CDR2 are MNHEY and SMNVEV (reference sequence). The germline V and J ends were trimmed by 4 bases and 8 bases, with 17 bases remaining between them. This CDR3 reads CASSSSPGVQEKLFF. The CDR3 nucleotides read TGTGCCAGCAGTTCCTCTCCCGGGGTCCAGGAAAAACTGTTTTTT.

The CDR3 nucleotides read TGTGCCAGCAGCTACCAGGGCTCTGGGGCCAACGTCCTGACTTTC. It codes for CASSYQGSGANVLTF. This chain connects TRBV5-6 to TRBJ2-6; maybe TRBD1 (5 bases). CDR1 is SGHDT and CDR2 is YYEEEE in the germline V gene. The CDR3 sequence is 15 residues long. Trimming stripped 3 bases from V and 0 bases from J, with 7 bases between.

This clone was picked up a small number of times. The V and J genes are TRBV6-1 and TRBJ1-2; 10 bases are a match to TRBD1. The germline gives CDR1 MNHNS, CDR2 SASEGT. Trimming removed 1 base from V and 5 bases from J; junction bases left unmatched: 4. The CDR3 spans 15 residues. CDR3 sequence reads: CASSEGPGQGYGYTF. The DNA for the CDR3 is TGTGCCAGCAGTGAAGGGCCGGGACAGGGGTATGGCTACACCTTC.

V is TRBV2 and J is TRBJ1-4, with 8 bases identical to TRBD1. CDR3 length equals 14 residues. Germline CDR1 reads SNHLY; CDR2 reads FYNNEI. V was pared by 11 bases and J by 3 bases, with 8 bases of the junction left unmatched. DNA for the CDR3: TGTGCCGGAGGACAGGGTTCGGCTAATGAAAAACTGTTTTTT. Its translation: CAGGQGSANEKLFF.

V and J are TRBV30 and TRBJ1-5; tentatively, D is TRBD1 (6 bases). Trimming removed 0 bases at V and 5 bases at J, with 17 bases between. Germline assignment: CDR1 GTSNPN and CDR2 SVGIG (reference sequence). The length of the CDR3 is 16 residues. CDR3 protein: CAWSVPGAIPYQPQHF. The CDR3 nucleotides read TGTGCCTGGAGTGTACCGGGGGCGATACCCTATCAGCCCCAGCATTTT.

This rearrangement joins TRBV19 to TRBJ1-1; no firm D call. This CDR3 has 15 amino acids. V was shortened by 6 bases and J by 4 bases, with 18 bases between the two germline ends. CDR1 is LNHDA and CDR2 is SQIVND in the germline V gene (reference sequence). CDR3 sequence: CASSSLGVGITEAFF. CDR3 DNA sequence: TGTGCCAGTAGCAGCCTCGGGGTGGGAATCACTGAAGCTTTCTTT.

The chain recombines TRBV4-2 with TRBJ2-7; the match to TRBD1 covers 8 bases. This CDR3 comprises 16 residues. Germline assignment: CDR1 LGHNA and CDR2 YNFKEQ. The trim removed 4 bases at V and 0 bases at J, leaving 8 bases unmatched. CDR3 loop: CASSPGTGLSSYEQYF. The CDR3 DNA sequence: TGTGCCAGCAGCCCCGGGACAGGACTGAGCTCCTACGAGCAGTACTTC.

V gene TRBV4-1 combines with J gene TRBJ2-7, with a weak D call TRBD1 (5 bases). The CDR3 contains 13 residues. The germline V and J ends were trimmed by 4 bases and 4 bases, with 11 bases remaining between them. The germline V gene encodes CDR1 MGHRA and CDR2 YSYEKL. The CDR3 DNA sequence: TGCGCCAGCAGCCCCAGACAGAGATACGAGCAGTACTTC. Its protein is CASSPRQRYEQYF.

CDR3 nucleotide sequence: TGTGCCAGCAGTGAAGAGGTACAGATAAGTAACTATGGCTACACCTTC. Its protein product is CASSEEVQISNYGYTF. This chain links TRBV2 with TRBJ1-2; D gene unclear. Deletions cut 1 base from V and 1 base from J, with 13 bases between. Germline values: CDR1 SNHLY, CDR2 FYNNEI. This CDR3 contains 16 residues.

The V and J genes are TRBV6-1 and TRBJ1-1, with TRBD1 matching over 8 bases. The CDR3 has 15 amino acids. Trimming took 2 bases from V and 3 from J; bases not matched to a gene: 5. Germline V CDR1 and CDR2: MNHNS, SASEGT. The CDR3 loop is CASSEIGQGYTEAFF. The CDR3 DNA reads as TGTGCCAGCAGTGAAATCGGACAGGGCTACACTGAAGCTTTCTTT.

Remarks on this clone: A far larger clone lies a single base away; this is likely a read error. CDR3 amino acids: CASSGETQYF. CDR3 bases: TGCGCCAGCAGCGGGGAGACCCAGTACTTC. The chain uses TRBV4-1 and TRBJ2-5; D is ambiguous. The CDR3 covers 10 residues. The V gene's germline CDR1 is MGHRA and CDR2 YSYEKL. Trimming shortened V by 5 bases and J by 5 bases, and 3 bases separated the two germline ends.

V gene TRBV27 combines with J gene TRBJ2-3, with 14 bases aligning to TRBD2. CDR3 length: 15 amino acids. V shed 5 bases, J shed 5 bases, and the junction held 3 bases outside the gene matches. The germline V gene has CDR1 MNHEY and CDR2 SMNVEV (reference sequence). CDR3 sequence: CASSAGTSGRDTQYF. DNA of the CDR3: TGTGCCAGCAGTGCCGGGACTAGCGGGAGAGATACGCAGTATTTT.

This rearrangement joins TRBV5-1 to TRBJ2-3, with D unclear. Trimming left V 0 bases short and J 6 bases short, with 14 bases between. CDR1 and CDR2 (germline): SGHRS, YFSETQ. The CDR3 extends over 15 amino acids. The CDR3 is CASSLAIGVGDTQYF. For the CDR3, the DNA is TGCGCCAGCAGCTTGGCCATAGGAGTTGGGGATACGCAGTATTTT.

The chain has TRBV7-2 and TRBJ2-5; TRBD2 matches 7 bases. Germline trimming cut 4 bases from V and 2 bases from J; bases unmatched to any gene: 7. The germline gives CDR1 SGHTA, CDR2 FQGNSA. This CDR3 is 15 amino acids long. The CDR3 region has the DNA TGTGCCAGCAGCTGGAATAGCGGGCTACAAGAGACCCAGTACTTC. It codes for CASSWNSGLQETQYF. The complete variable domain, with remaining parts taken from reference TRBV7-2 and TRBJ2-5, reads GAGVSQSPSNKVTEKGKDVELRCDPISGHTALYWYRQSLGQGLEFLIYFQGNSAPDKSGLPSDRFSAERTGGSVSTLTIQRTQQEDSAVYLCASSWNSGLQETQYFGPGTRLLVL.

The V call is TRBV6-5, the J call TRBJ2-7; possible D gene TRBD1, 5 bases. The V end was cut by 6 bases, the J end by 3 bases, with 12 bases between. Looked up from germline, CDR1 is MNHEY and CDR2 is SVGAGI. The CDR3 has 13 amino acids. CDR3 protein: CASSRQSVYEQYF. The CDR3 nucleotides read TGTGCCAGCAGCCGACAGTCGGTCTACGAGCAGTACTTC.

The genes are TRBV27 and TRBJ2-1; no reliable D call. Looked up from germline, CDR1 is MNHEY and CDR2 is SMNVEV (reference sequence). Trimming took off 4 bases at V and 0 bases at J, with 13 bases between the two ends. CDR3 length: 16 residues. The CDR3 DNA reads TGTGCCAGCAGTTCGGGCCCGGGTAGCTCCTACAATGAGCAGTTCTTC. Translation: CASSSGPGSSYNEQFF.

V and J are TRBV10-1 and TRBJ1-3, with 8 nucleotides matching TRBD1. The CDR3 length is 16 residues. CDR1 WNHNN and CDR2 SYGVQD come from the germline V gene (reference sequence). The ends lost 2 bases at V and 3 bases at J; junction bases unmatched: 6. The CDR3 sequence is CASSEAGQGIGNTIYF. The CDR3 region has the DNA TGCGCCAGCAGTGAGGCCGGACAGGGCATTGGAAACACCATATATTTT.

This rearrangement joins TRBV9 to TRBJ2-7; the D gene is possibly TRBD2 (6 bases). The V end was cut by 3 bases, the J end by 4 bases, with 17 bases between. This CDR3 contains 15 residues. Germline-derived CDR1 and CDR2 are SGDLS and YYNGEE. The CDR3 DNA is TGTGCCAGCAGCGCGGGGAGGCAGGGATCTTACGAGCAGTACTTC. Translating it yields CASSAGRQGSYEQYF.

The chain employs TRBV18 and TRBJ1-1; D is uncertain. The V end lost 1 base, the J end lost 3 bases, and 12 bases lay between the germline ends. This CDR3 comprises 15 residues. Looked up from germline, CDR1 is KGHSH and CDR2 is LQKENI. CDR3 coding DNA: TGTGCCAGCTCACCACGAGGGTCCCAGGACACTGAAGCTTTCTTT. Encoded protein: CASSPRGSQDTEAFF.

This clone has a single count. V is TRBV30 and J is TRBJ2-3, with TRBD2 matching 10 bases. The junction had 9 bases not matched to a gene; V was cut back by 2 bases and J by 4 bases. The CDR3 is 16 amino acids. CDR1 and CDR2 (germline): GTSNPN, SVGIG (reference sequence). The CDR3 sequence is CAWSLAGGLWADTQYF. The CDR3 coding sequence is TGTGCCTGGAGTTTAGCGGGGGGCCTTTGGGCAGATACGCAGTATTTT.

Of note for this clone: The sample holds other DNA sequences that translate to the same CDR3. The chain recombines TRBV5-6 with TRBJ1-1; no firm D call. This CDR3 has 12 amino acids. From germline, CDR1 is SGHDT and CDR2 YYEEEE. V gave up 4 bases and J gave up 4 bases, with 8 bases separating them. CDR3 region: CASSPGGTEAFF. CDR3 in DNA: TGTGCCAGCAGCCCAGGAGGCACTGAAGCTTTCTTT.